The 5 T cell receptor beta chains in this list originate from one sample, sequenced in a study of cytomegalovirus exposure and HLA in healthy donors. PCR used 60 Vbeta primers and 13 Jbeta primers. TCRdb keeps only in-frame clones here, not all; method: immunoSEQ multiplex PCR. This repertoire includes 190,000 or so clones. Sequencing was performed on PBMCs. The receptors come from a boy younger than 18 in good health and CMV-seronegative.

This chain links TRBV11-2 with TRBJ1-2, with TRBD1 as a possible D gene (6 bases). Germline assignment: CDR1 SGHAT and CDR2 FQNNGV. CDR3 size: 12 residues. V dropped 5 bases and J dropped 10 bases, with 14 bases sitting between them. CDR3 in DNA: TGTGCCAGCAGCCACCCTGGGGGGGCCTACACCTTC. Its protein product is CASSHPGGAYTF.

V and J are TRBV7-3 and TRBJ2-7; 8 bases agree with TRBD1. The CDR3 sequence is 13 residues long. V gave up 5 bases and J gave up 5 bases; unmatched junction bases: 5. Germline V CDR1 and CDR2: SGHTA, FQGTGA. The DNA for the CDR3 is TGTGCCAGCAGCCCAGGACAGGGTAACGAGCAGTACTTC. This translates into CASSPGQGNEQYF. The entire variable domain, with the rest obtained from reference TRBV7-3 and TRBJ2-7, is as follows: GAGVSQTPSNKVTEKGKYVELRCDPISGHTALYWYRQSLGQGPEFLIYFQGTGAADDSGLPNDRFFAVRPEGSVSTLKIQRTERGDSAVYLCASSPGQGNEQYFGPGTRLTVT.

The V call is TRBV4-2, the J call TRBJ2-2; 8 bases are a match to TRBD1. In germline, CDR1 is LGHNA, CDR2 YNFKEQ. The CDR3 sequence is 17 residues long. Unmatched junction bases numbered 7, after V lost 2 bases and J lost 2 bases. The CDR3 nucleotides are TGTGCCAGCAGCCAAACCAGACAGGGGAGTAACACCGGGGAGCTGTTTTTT. Protein product: CASSQTRQGSNTGELFF.

The gene calls are TRBV7-6 and TRBJ2-7, with a tentative D call TRBD1 (5 bases). This CDR3 has 15 residues. Germline V CDR1 and CDR2: SGHVS, FNYEAQ. V was trimmed by 2 bases and J by 0 bases, leaving 11 bases between them. The CDR3 bases are TGTGCCAGCAGCTTATCAGGGCCTAGCTCCTACGAGCAGTACTTC. It is translated as CASSLSGPSSYEQYF.

The chain couples TRBV5-1 to TRBJ2-7; a weak D match, TRBD2 (6 bases). The germline gives CDR1 SGHRS, CDR2 YFSETQ. Trimming shortened V by 2 bases and J by 0 bases, and 9 bases separated the two germline ends. This CDR3 is built from 14 residues. CDR3 nucleotides: TGCGCCAGCAGCTTAGCCGGGAGCTCCTACGAGCAGTACTTC. Translation gives CASSLAGSSYEQYF.